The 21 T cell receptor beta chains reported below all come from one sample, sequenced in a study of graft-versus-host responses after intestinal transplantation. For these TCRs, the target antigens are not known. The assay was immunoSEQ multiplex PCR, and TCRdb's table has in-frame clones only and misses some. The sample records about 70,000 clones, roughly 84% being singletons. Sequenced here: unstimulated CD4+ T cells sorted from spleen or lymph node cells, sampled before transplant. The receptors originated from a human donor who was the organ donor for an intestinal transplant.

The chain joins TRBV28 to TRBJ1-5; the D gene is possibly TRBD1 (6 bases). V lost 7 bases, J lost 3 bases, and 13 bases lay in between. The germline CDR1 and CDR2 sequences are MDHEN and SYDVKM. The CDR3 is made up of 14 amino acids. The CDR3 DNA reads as TGTGCCAGCAAGACCCCAGGGGTCAATCAGCCCCAGCATTTT. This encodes CASKTPGVNQPQHF.

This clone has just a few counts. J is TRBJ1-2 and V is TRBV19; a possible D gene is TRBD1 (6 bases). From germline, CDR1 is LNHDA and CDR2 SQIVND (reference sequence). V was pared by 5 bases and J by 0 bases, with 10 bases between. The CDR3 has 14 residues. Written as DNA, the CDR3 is TGTGCCAGTAGTGTTGGACAGCCTAACTATGGCTACACCTTC. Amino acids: CASSVGQPNYGYTF.

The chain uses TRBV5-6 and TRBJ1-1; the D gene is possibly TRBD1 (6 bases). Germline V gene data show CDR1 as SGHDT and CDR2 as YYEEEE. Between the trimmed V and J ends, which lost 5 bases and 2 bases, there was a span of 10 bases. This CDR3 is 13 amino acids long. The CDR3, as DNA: TGTGCCAGCAGTTGGGGGCCCAACACTGAAGCTTTCTTT. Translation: CASSWGPNTEAFF.

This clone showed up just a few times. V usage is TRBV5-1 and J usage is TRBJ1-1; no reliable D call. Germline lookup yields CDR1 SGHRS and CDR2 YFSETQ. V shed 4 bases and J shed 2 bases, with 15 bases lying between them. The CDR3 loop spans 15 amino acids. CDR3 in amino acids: CASSLTAAPNTEAFF. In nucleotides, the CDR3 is TGCGCCAGCAGCCTAACGGCAGCGCCAAACACTGAAGCTTTCTTT.

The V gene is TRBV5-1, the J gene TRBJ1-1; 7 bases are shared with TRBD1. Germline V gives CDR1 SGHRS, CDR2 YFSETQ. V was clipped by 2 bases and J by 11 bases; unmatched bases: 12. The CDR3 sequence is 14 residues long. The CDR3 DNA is TGCGCCAGCAGCTTAAATAATCCGGGACAGAGGGCTTTCTTT. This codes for CASSLNNPGQRAFF.

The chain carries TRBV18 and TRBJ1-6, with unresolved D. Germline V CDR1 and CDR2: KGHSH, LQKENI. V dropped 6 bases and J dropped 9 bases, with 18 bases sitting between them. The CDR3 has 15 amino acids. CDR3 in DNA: TGTGCCAGCTCTATCGGGCCGGCGAGCGGTTCACCCCTCCACTTT. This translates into CASSIGPASGSPLHF.

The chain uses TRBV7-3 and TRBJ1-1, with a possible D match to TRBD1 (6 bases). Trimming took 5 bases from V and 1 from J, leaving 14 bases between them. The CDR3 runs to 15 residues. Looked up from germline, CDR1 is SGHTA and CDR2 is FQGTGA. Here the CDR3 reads CASSPDSYSNTEAFF. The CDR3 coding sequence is TGTGCCAGCAGCCCGGACAGCTACTCGAACACTGAAGCTTTCTTT.

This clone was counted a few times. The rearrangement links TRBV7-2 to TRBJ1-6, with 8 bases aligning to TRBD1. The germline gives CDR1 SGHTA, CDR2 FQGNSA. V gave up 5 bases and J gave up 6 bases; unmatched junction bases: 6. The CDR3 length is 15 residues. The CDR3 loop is CASSPLQGVNSPLHF. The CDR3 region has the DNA TGTGCCAGCAGCCCCCTACAGGGGGTTAATTCACCCCTCCACTTT.

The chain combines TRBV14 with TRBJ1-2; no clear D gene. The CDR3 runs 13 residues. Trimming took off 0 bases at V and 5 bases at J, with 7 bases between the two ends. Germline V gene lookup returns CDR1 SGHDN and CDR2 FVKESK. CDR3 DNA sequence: TGTGCCAGCAGCCAAGATATCCAGTATGGCTACACCTTC. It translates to CASSQDIQYGYTF.

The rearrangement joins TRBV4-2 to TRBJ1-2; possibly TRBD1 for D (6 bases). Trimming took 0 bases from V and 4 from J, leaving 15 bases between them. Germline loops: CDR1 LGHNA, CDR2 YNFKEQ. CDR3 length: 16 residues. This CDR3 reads CASSQDRGTRAYGYTF. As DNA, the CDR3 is TGTGCCAGCAGCCAAGATAGGGGGACAAGGGCCTATGGCTACACCTTC.

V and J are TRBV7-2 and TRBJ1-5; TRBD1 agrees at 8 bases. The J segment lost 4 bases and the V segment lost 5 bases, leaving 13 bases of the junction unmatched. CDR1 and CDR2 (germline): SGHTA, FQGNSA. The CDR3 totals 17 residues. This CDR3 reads CASSRSTGGRENQPQHF. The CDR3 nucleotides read TGTGCCAGCAGCCGTTCTACAGGGGGGAGGGAAAATCAGCCCCAGCATTTT. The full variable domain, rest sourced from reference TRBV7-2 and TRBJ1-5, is GAGVSQSPSNKVTEKGKDVELRCDPISGHTALYWYRQSLGQGLEFLIYFQGNSAPDKSGLPSDRFSAERTGGSVSTLTIQRTQQEDSAVYLCASSRSTGGRENQPQHFGDGTRLSIL.

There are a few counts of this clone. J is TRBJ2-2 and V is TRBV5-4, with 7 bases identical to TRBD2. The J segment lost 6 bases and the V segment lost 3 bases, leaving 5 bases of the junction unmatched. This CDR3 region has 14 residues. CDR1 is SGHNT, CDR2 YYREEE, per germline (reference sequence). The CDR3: CASSSRGGPGELFF. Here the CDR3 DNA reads TGTGCCAGCAGCTCGCGCGGGGGACCCGGGGAGCTGTTTTTT.

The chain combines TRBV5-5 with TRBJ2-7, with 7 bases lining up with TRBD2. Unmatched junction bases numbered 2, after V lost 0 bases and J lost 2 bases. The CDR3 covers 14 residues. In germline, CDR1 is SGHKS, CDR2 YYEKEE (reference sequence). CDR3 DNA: TGTGCCAGCAGCTTGGTGGGGGGGACCTACGAGCAGTACGTC. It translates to CASSLVGGTYEQYV.

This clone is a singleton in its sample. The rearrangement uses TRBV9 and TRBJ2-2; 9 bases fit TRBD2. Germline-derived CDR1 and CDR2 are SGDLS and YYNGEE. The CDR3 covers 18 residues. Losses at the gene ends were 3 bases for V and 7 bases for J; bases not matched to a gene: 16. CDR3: CASSASRGGGAKVGELFF. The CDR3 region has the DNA TGTGCCAGCAGCGCCTCCCGTGGCGGGGGGGCGAAGGTCGGGGAGCTGTTTTTT.

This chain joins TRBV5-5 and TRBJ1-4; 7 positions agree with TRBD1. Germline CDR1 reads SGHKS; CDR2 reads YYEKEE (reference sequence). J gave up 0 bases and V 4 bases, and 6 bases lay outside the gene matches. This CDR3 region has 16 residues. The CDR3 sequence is CASSLNGQATNEKLFF. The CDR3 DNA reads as TGTGCCAGCAGCCTCAATGGACAGGCAACTAATGAAAAACTGTTTTTT.

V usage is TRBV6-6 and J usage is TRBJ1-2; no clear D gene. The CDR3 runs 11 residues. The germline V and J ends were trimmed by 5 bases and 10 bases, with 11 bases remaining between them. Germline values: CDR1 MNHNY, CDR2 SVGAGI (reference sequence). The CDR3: CASSTPAYYTF. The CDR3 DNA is TGTGCCAGCAGTACACCAGCGTACTACACCTTC.

CDR3 sequence: CASSGLAGGPTQYF. Written as DNA, the CDR3 is TGTGCCAGCAGTGGACTAGCGGGGGGGCCCACGCAGTATTTT. This chain connects TRBV2 to TRBJ2-3, with 14 bases that match TRBD2. V lost 4 bases, J lost 9 bases, and 3 bases stayed unmatched. This CDR3 is 14 amino acids long. From germline, CDR1 is SNHLY and CDR2 FYNNEI.

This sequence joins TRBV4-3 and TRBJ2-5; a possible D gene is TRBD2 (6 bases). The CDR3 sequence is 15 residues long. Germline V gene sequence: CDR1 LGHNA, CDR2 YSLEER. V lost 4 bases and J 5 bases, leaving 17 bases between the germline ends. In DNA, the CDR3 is TGCGCCAGCAGCCCTAGAGCGGAGGGCGGGGAGACCCAGTACTTC. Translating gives CASSPRAEGGETQYF.

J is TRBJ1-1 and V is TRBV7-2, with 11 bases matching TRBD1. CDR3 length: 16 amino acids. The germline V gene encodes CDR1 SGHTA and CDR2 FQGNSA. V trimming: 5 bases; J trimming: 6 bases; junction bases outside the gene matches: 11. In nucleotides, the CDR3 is TGTGCCAGCAGCAGGACAGGGGGCGCCCCCGGCCCTGAAGCTTTCTTT. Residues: CASSRTGGAPGPEAFF.

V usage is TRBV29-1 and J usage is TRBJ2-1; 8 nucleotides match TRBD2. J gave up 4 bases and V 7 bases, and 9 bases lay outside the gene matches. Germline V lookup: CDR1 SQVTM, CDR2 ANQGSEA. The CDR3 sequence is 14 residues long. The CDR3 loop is CSAGLVNLYNEQFF. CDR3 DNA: TGCAGCGCGGGACTAGTAAACTTATACAATGAGCAGTTCTTC.

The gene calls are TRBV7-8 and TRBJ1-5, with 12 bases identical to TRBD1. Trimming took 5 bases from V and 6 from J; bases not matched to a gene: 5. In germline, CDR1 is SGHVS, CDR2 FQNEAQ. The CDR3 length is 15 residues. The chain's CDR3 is CASSLRDRGLQPQHF. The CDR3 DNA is TGTGCCAGCAGCCTACGGGACAGGGGGCTTCAGCCCCAGCATTTT.